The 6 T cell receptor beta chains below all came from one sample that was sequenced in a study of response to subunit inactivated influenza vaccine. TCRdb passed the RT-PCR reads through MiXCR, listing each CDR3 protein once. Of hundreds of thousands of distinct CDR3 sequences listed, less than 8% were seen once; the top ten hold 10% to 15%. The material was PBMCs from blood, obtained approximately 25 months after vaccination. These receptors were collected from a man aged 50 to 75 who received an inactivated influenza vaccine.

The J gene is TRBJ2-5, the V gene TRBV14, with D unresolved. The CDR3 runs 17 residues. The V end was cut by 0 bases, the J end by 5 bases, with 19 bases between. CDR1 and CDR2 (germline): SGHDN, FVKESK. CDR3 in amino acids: CASSQETPLDVLETQYF. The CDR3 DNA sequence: TGTGCCAGCAGCCAAGAAACCCCATTGGACGTATTGGAGACCCAGTACTTC.

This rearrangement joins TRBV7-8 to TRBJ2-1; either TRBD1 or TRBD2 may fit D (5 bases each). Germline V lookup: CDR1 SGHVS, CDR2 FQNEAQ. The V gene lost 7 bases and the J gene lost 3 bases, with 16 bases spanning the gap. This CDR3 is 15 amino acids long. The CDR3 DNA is TGTGCCAGCAACTTCCGGGACGGCTACTACAATGAGCAGTTCTTC. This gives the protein CASNFRDGYYNEQFF.

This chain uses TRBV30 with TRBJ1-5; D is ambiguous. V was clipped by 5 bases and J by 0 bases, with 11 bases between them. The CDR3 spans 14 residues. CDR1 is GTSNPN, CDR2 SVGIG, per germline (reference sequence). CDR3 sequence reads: CAWAAGNSNQPQHF. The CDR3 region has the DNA TGTGCCTGGGCGGCGGGGAATAGCAATCAGCCCCAGCATTTT.

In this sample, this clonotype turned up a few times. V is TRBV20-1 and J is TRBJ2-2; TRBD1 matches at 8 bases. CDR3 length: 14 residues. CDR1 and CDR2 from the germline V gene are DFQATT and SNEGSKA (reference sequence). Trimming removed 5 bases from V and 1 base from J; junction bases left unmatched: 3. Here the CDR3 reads CSAFGTGNTGELFF. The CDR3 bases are TGCAGTGCTTTCGGGACAGGGAACACCGGGGAGCTGTTTTTT.

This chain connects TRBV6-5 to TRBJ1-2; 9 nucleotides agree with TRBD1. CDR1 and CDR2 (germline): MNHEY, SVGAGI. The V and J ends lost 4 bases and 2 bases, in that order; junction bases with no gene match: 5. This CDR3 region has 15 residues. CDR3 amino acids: CASSSSDRGNYGYTF. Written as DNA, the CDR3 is TGTGCCAGCAGTTCCTCGGACAGGGGAAACTATGGCTACACCTTC.

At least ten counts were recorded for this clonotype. CDR3 DNA: TGTGCCAGCAGCTTGGGGGTCCTCCGGGCTGGGAATGAGCAGTTCTTC. Translated: CASSLGVLRAGNEQFF. V and J are TRBV5-5 and TRBJ2-1; D is undetermined. Germline V gene sequence: CDR1 SGHKS, CDR2 YYEKEE (reference sequence). There are 16 residues in the CDR3. Trimming took 0 bases from V and 7 from J, leaving 17 bases between them.